The table lists the clone carrying this T cell receptor (beta chain) with a few counts. The antigen is undetermined. Researchers tagged individual cDNA molecules with unique molecular identifiers. TCRdb independently ran MiXCR on the 5' RACE reads; one entry per CDR3 protein. The table includes approximately 70,000 distinct CDR3 sequences, approximately 12% detected once. This entry is derived from a study of early T cells in non-severe SARS-CoV-2 infection. Study-level background: The authors sequenced bulk RNA from unsorted whole blood, leaving chains unpaired.

General study points: Database matching using VDJdb favored anti-spike CD8 responses, with private and CD4 specificities left missing.

Germline V gene sequence: CDR1 MGHRA, CDR2 YSYEKL. The CDR3 sequence is 15 residues long. J was trimmed by 7 bases and V by 5 bases; bases with no gene match: 12. This sequence joins TRBV4-1 and TRBJ2-7; 9 nucleotides agree with TRBD1. The source material was whole blood. The origin of this receptor is an adult who was a healthcare worker with PCR-confirmed SARS-CoV-2 infection or an uninfected control (not recorded which). CDR3 nucleotide sequence: TGCGCCAGCAGCTACTGGACAGGGGAGACTGAGGAGCAGTACTTC. Translation gives CASSYWTGETEEQYF.